Listed below are T cell receptor beta chains from one sample, sequenced in a study of blood T cells in healthy people across ages. TCRdb ran MiXCR on the 5' RACE reads and lists one entry per CDR3 protein. The table records just under 750,000 distinct CDR3 sequences, about a fifth of them present only once. Sequencing was carried out using blood. These TCRs come from a man in his sixties or seventies in good health. Each CDR3 is given with its conserved first and last residue. A D gene is named only where the DNA matches it firmly. Not all rows give a size; the values are once, few, many and, for expanded clones, a class.

cdr3_aa cdr3_nt v_call clone_size j_call d_call
CASSFILTGMNTEAFF TGCGCCAGCAGCTTTATTTTGACGGGAATGAACACTGAAGCTTTCTTT TRBV5-1 - TRBJ1-1 -
CASSLFHGEEKLFF TGTGCCAGCAGCTTGTTCCACGGCGAGGAAAAACTGTTTTTT TRBV5-5 few TRBJ1-4 -
CASSYRGIPGEAFF TGCGCCAGCAGCTACAGGGGGATTCCTGGTGAAGCTTTCTTT TRBV5-1 few TRBJ1-1 TRBD1
CSATWVNTEAFF TGCAGTGCTACTTGGGTGAACACTGAAGCTTTCTTT TRBV20-1 few TRBJ1-1 -
CASSDWGTSNAELFF TGTGCCAGCAGTGACTGGGGGACTAGCAACGCGGAGCTGTTTTTT TRBV6-4 - TRBJ2-2 TRBD2
CSANPRYSYNEQFF TGCAGTGCTAACCCCAGGTACTCCTACAATGAGCAGTTCTTC TRBV20-1 few TRBJ2-1 -
CASSFSGLAGRYTQYF TGTGCCAGCAGCTTTTCCGGACTAGCGGGGAGGTATACGCAGTATTTT TRBV7-2 few TRBJ2-3 TRBD2
CASRAQSYEQYF TGTGCCAGCAGAGCACAGTCCTACGAGCAGTACTTC TRBV28 - TRBJ2-7 -
CASALVGAGFF TGTGCCAGCGCATTGGTTGGGGCGGGGTTCTTC TRBV5-6 - TRBJ2-1 -
CASSLVATANEKLFF TGTGCCAGCAGCTTAGTTGCGACAGCGAATGAAAAACTGTTTTTT TRBV7-2 - TRBJ1-4 -